Shown below are 3 T cell receptor beta chains from a single sample sequenced in a study of CD8 T cells in ankylosing spondylitis. TCRdb fed the 5' RACE reads into MiXCR, producing one record per CDR3 protein. The sample shows some 350,000 distinct CDR3 sequences, about 15% of them seen only once. The specimen was blood, either unsorted or a sorted T cell fraction (not recorded which). These receptors came from a male donor with ankylosing spondylitis or in good health (not recorded which).

This clonotype was detected a few times. This sequence joins TRBV7-6 and TRBJ2-3; 13 nucleotides match TRBD2. The CDR3 loop spans 16 amino acids. CDR1 is SGHVS, CDR2 FNYEAQ, per germline. V shed 5 bases, J shed 5 bases, and the junction held 7 bases outside the gene matches. The CDR3 nucleotides are TGTGCCAGCAGCGGGATAGGACTAGCGGGAGTAGATACGCAGTATTTT. Translating it yields CASSGIGLAGVDTQYF.

V gene TRBV5-5 combines with J gene TRBJ2-3; D is perhaps TRBD1 or TRBD2 (5 bases each). Trimming removed 1 base at V and 2 bases at J, with 20 bases between. Germline lookup yields CDR1 SGHKS and CDR2 YYEKEE (reference sequence). The CDR3 covers 18 residues. The CDR3 coding sequence is TGTGCCAGCAGCTTGACCGGGACCACAAGGGGCAACACAGATACGCAGTATTTT. It is translated as CASSLTGTTRGNTDTQYF.

This clonotype occurred many times. This chain connects TRBV9 to TRBJ1-1; 10 bases fit TRBD1. CDR1 SGDLS and CDR2 YYNGEE come from the germline V gene. CDR3 length: 14 amino acids. The V segment lost 3 bases and the J segment 6 bases; nucleotides outside the gene matches: 5. The CDR3, as DNA: TGTGCCAGCAGCGCGGGACAGGGGAAGGCTGAAGCTTTCTTT. Its translation is CASSAGQGKAEAFF. The full variable domain, rest sourced from reference TRBV9 and TRBJ1-1, is DSGVTQTPKHLITATGQRVTLRCSPRSGDLSVYWYQQSLDQGLQFLIQYYNGEERAKGNILERFSAQQFPDLHSELNLSSLELGDSALYFCASSAGQGKAEAFFGQGTRLTVV.